The 19 T cell receptor beta chains in this list originate from one sample, sequenced in a study of blood T cell repertoires in COVID-19. The repertoire was sequenced with immunoSEQ multiplex PCR; TCRdb's copy has only in-frame clones and lacks some. The sample lists about 160,000 clones; approximately 90% were seen once. Sequenced material: PBMCs or T cells enriched from blood (not recorded which). These receptors were collected from a woman between 50 and 59 years old who had recovered from COVID-19.

The rearrangement links TRBV6-2 or TRBV6-3 to TRBJ2-1; a weak D match, TRBD2 (6 bases). The CDR3 covers 15 residues. V was cut by 2 bases and J by 8 bases, with 16 bases left in between. From germline, CDR1 is MNHEY and CDR2 SVGEGT. The CDR3 spells CASSYVTRGADEQFF. In nucleotides, the CDR3 is TGTGCCAGCAGTTACGTTACGCGGGGAGCGGATGAGCAGTTCTTC.

The CDR3 sequence: CASRADRGVTEAFF. CDR3 DNA: TGTGCCAGTAGGGCAGACAGGGGGGTCACTGAAGCTTTCTTT. The chain couples TRBV19 to TRBJ1-1; 9 bases align to TRBD1. With 6 bases clipped from V and 4 bases from J, the junction kept 6 bases outside the gene matches. This CDR3 has 14 residues. CDR1 LNHDA and CDR2 SQIVND come from the germline V gene (reference sequence).

This chain uses TRBV6-5 with TRBJ1-2, with 7 bases fitting TRBD1. V shed 5 bases, J shed 4 bases, and the junction held 10 bases outside the gene matches. This CDR3 comprises 15 residues. Germline loops: CDR1 MNHEY, CDR2 SVGAGI. CDR3 DNA sequence: TGTGCCAGCAGTACCACCGGGACAGCGGTCTATGGCTACACCTTC. As protein: CASSTTGTAVYGYTF.

The gene calls are TRBV7-8 and TRBJ2-3; maybe TRBD1 (5 bases). Trimming stripped 3 bases from V and 6 bases from J, with 13 bases between. The germline V gene has CDR1 SGHVS and CDR2 FQNEAQ. The CDR3 length is 14 residues. CDR3 DNA sequence: TGTGCCAGCAGCTTCCAAGCCCAGGGCGATACGCAGTATTTT. Its translation: CASSFQAQGDTQYF.

The J gene is TRBJ2-6, the V gene TRBV19, with TRBD1 matching over 10 bases. V shed 7 bases, J shed 0 bases, and the junction held 9 bases outside the gene matches. Germline values: CDR1 LNHDA, CDR2 SQIVND (reference sequence). The CDR3 is 18 amino acids. CDR3 DNA: TGTGCCAGTATACAACTCGGACAGGGGGTCTCTGGGGCCAACGTCCTGACTTTC. Translated, it gives CASIQLGQGVSGANVLTF.

The rearrangement uses TRBV9 and TRBJ1-2; D is perhaps TRBD1 (5 bases). Germline V gene sequence: CDR1 SGDLS, CDR2 YYNGEE. This CDR3 comprises 17 residues. V shed 0 bases and J shed 4 bases, with 19 bases lying between them. CDR3 sequence reads: CASSVEGHPHRVYGYTF. The DNA of the CDR3 is TGTGCCAGCAGCGTAGAGGGGCACCCGCATCGGGTCTATGGCTACACCTTC.

Only one count was recorded for this clone. The rearrangement links TRBV11-2 to TRBJ1-1; 7 nucleotides align to TRBD1. Germline V gene data show CDR1 as SGHAT and CDR2 as FQNNGV. The CDR3 has 14 residues. Germline trimming cut 5 bases from V and 4 bases from J; bases unmatched to any gene: 7. CDR3 sequence reads: CASSPPTGVTEAFF. In DNA, the CDR3 is TGTGCCAGCAGCCCACCCACAGGGGTCACTGAAGCTTTCTTT.

V and J are TRBV12-3 or TRBV12-4 and TRBJ1-1; 8 nucleotides agree with TRBD1. V lost 9 bases, J lost 4 bases, and 4 bases stayed unmatched. The CDR3 is 12 residues long. The DNA of the CDR3 is TGTGCCAGTACAGGGGGTGGCACTGAAGCTTTCTTT. Protein: CASTGGGTEAFF.

The chain couples TRBV19 to TRBJ2-1; a weak D match, TRBD1 (6 bases). Germline CDR1 reads LNHDA; CDR2 reads SQIVND (reference sequence). The CDR3 runs to 14 residues. Between the trimmed V and J ends, which lost 2 bases and 2 bases, there was a span of 7 bases. DNA for the CDR3: TGTGCCAGTAGTATACAGGGGCCCTACAATGAGCAGTTCTTC. Encoded protein: CASSIQGPYNEQFF.

The chain joins TRBV5-4 to TRBJ1-3; no firm D call. This CDR3 has 14 amino acids. The V end was cut by 0 bases, the J end by 2 bases, with 6 bases between. The V gene's germline CDR1 is SGHNT and CDR2 YYREEE (reference sequence). The CDR3 region has the DNA TGTGCCAGCAGCTTGGGAGGAACTGGAAACACCATATATTTT. Amino acid sequence: CASSLGGTGNTIYF. The whole variable domain, remainder taken from reference TRBV5-4 and TRBJ1-3, is ETGVTQSPTHLIKTRGQQVTLRCSSQSGHNTVSWYQQALGQGPQFIFQYYREEENGRGNFPPRFSGLQFPNYSSELNVNALELDDSALYLCASSLGGTGNTIYFGEGSWLTVV.

The chain recombines TRBV10-3 with TRBJ2-7; TRBD2 matches at 9 bases. Unmatched junction bases numbered 12, after V lost 6 bases and J lost 3 bases. The germline V gene has CDR1 ENHRY and CDR2 SYGVKD. The CDR3 has 16 amino acids. The DNA for the CDR3 is TGTGCCATCAGCTTGAGTAGCCTAGCGGGGAGCTACGAGCAGTACTTC. Residues: CAISLSSLAGSYEQYF.

This chain uses TRBV9 with TRBJ2-5; 8 nucleotides align to TRBD1. The V segment lost 4 bases and the J segment 5 bases; nucleotides outside the gene matches: 13. This CDR3 is built from 16 residues. Germline CDR1 is SGDLS and CDR2 is YYNGEE. CDR3 in DNA: TGTGCCAGCAGCACCGCCCAAGCAGGGGGCGGGGAGACCCAGTACTTC. Its translation: CASSTAQAGGGETQYF.

The chain recombines TRBV27 with TRBJ2-7; D might be TRBD1 (6 bases). Trimming took 5 bases from V and 0 from J, leaving 8 bases between them. Per the germline V gene, CDR1 is MNHEY and CDR2 is SMNVEV (reference sequence). CDR3 length equals 13 residues. The CDR3 region is CASSTTGSYEQYF. CDR3 coding DNA: TGTGCCAGCAGTACGACAGGCTCCTACGAGCAGTACTTC.

This sequence joins TRBV7-3 and TRBJ1-6; TRBD1 matches 9 bases. Germline lookup yields CDR1 SGHTA and CDR2 FQGTGA. The CDR3 sequence is 15 residues long. The J segment lost 10 bases and the V segment lost 4 bases, leaving 8 bases of the junction unmatched. This chain's CDR3 is CASSSRDREGSPLHF. Written as DNA, the CDR3 is TGTGCCAGCAGCTCCCGGGACAGGGAAGGATCACCCCTCCACTTT.

This sequence joins TRBV5-1 and TRBJ2-1; TRBD2 is a possible D gene (6 bases). The CDR3 covers 13 residues. Germline lookup yields CDR1 SGHRS and CDR2 YFSETQ. V was pared by 4 bases and J by 8 bases, with 13 bases between. The CDR3 reads CASSQDWGDEQFF. The CDR3, as DNA: TGCGCCAGCAGCCAGGACTGGGGGGATGAGCAGTTCTTC.

Only a few counts were recorded for this clone. The gene calls are TRBV9 and TRBJ1-6; 7 positions agree with TRBD1. Trimming cost V 4 bases and J 10 bases; bases outside gene matches: 8. The germline gives CDR1 SGDLS, CDR2 YYNGEE. The CDR3 spans 14 residues. This CDR3 is CASSHDRVGSPLHF. CDR3 DNA: TGTGCCAGCAGCCATGACAGGGTAGGCTCACCCCTCCACTTT.

The chain employs TRBV5-1 and TRBJ2-2, with D uncertain. CDR3 length equals 12 residues. V lost 3 bases to trimming and J lost 2 bases, with 2 bases between them. Germline-derived CDR1 and CDR2 are SGHRS and YFSETQ. The CDR3 here is CASSSNTGELFF. The CDR3 DNA follows: TGCGCCAGCAGCTCAAACACCGGGGAGCTGTTTTTT.

In DNA, the CDR3 is TGTGCCAGCTCGCTATTACAGGAAACTGAAGCTTTCTTT. This translates into CASSLLQETEAFF. The chain combines TRBV18 with TRBJ1-1, with D possibly TRBD1 on 5 matching bases. The V end lost 6 bases, the J end lost 5 bases, and 13 bases lay between the germline ends. CDR1 and CDR2 from the germline V gene are KGHSH and LQKENI. The CDR3 runs to 13 residues.

To note about this clone: Distinct nucleotide sequences in the sample also encode this CDR3. The chain recombines TRBV6-2 or TRBV6-3 with TRBJ1-2, with 9 bases identical to TRBD1. Per the germline V gene, CDR1 is MNHEY and CDR2 is SVGEGT. CDR3 length equals 14 residues. V was pared by 4 bases and J by 4 bases, with 4 bases of the junction left unmatched. CDR3: CASSSTGGGYGYTF. The CDR3 coding sequence is TGTGCCAGCAGTTCCACAGGGGGCGGCTATGGCTACACCTTC.